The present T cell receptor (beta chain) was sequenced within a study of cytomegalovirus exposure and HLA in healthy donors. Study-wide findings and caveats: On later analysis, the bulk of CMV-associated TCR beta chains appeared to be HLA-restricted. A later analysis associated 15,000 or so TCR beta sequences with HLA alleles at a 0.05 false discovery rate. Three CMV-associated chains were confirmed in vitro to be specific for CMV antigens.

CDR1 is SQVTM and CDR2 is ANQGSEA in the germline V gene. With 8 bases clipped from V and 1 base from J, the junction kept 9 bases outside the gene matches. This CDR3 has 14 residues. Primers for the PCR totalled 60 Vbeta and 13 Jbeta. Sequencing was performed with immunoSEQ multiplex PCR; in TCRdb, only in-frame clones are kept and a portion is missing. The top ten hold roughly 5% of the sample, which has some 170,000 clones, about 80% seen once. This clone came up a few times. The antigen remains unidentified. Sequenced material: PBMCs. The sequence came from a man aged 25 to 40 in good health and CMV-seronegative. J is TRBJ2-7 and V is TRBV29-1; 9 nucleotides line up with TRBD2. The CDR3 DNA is TGCAGCTTCTTAGCGGGAGAAGGTTCCTACGAGCAGTACTTC. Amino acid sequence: CSFLAGEGSYEQYF.